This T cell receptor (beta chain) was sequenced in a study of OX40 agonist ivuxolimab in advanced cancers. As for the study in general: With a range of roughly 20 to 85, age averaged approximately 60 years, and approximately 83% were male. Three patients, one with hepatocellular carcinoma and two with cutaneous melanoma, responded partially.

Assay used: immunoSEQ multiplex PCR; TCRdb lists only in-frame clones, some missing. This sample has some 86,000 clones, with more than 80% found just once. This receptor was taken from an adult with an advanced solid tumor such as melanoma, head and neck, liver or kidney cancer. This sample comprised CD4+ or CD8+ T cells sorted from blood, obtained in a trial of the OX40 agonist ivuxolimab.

The CDR3, as DNA: TGCAGCGTTGACAGTTACAATGAGCAGTTCTTC. It specifies CSVDSYNEQFF. The gene calls are TRBV29-1 and TRBJ2-1; D unresolved. Germline V CDR1 and CDR2: SQVTM, ANQGSEA. V was trimmed by 3 bases and J by 4 bases, leaving 4 bases between them. The CDR3 length is 11 residues.